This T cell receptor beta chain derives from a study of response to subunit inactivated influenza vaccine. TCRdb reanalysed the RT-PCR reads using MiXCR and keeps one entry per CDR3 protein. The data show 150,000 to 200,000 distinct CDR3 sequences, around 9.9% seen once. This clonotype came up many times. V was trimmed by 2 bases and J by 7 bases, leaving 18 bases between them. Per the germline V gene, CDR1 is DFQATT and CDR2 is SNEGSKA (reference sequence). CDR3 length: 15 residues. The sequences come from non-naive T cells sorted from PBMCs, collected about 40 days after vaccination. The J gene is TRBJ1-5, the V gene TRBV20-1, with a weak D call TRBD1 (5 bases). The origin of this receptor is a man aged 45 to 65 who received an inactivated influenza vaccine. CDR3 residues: CSARRQTTPGQPQHF. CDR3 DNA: TGCAGTGCTAGAAGACAGACAACCCCGGGACAGCCCCAGCATTTT.